The entry below gives a single T cell receptor beta chain sequence along with its context. This clonotype is regarded as large (0.1 to 1%). No cognate antigen has been identified for it. Base qualities are not at hand, and no much larger clone is one base apart. Sequencing relied on a NextSeq 500. TCR libraries were prepared from roughly 14 ng of total RNA with the QIAseq Immune Repertoire RNA Library Kit, Human TCR Panel. TCR libraries were sequenced on an Illumina NextSeq with a Mid Output V2 kit, and asymmetric 261x41 paired-end reads were used. Each TCR library was diluted to about 4 nM, after which the TCR libraries were pooled, denatured and loaded at about 0.98 pM. Per the source publication's procedure: Processing of the TCR FASTQ files took place in the QIAGEN GeneGlobe Data Analysis Center, and downstream analysis was done in R 3.5.2. Clonality was computed as one minus Shannon entropy normalized by the log of the number of unique productive sequences. For each subset, Fisher exact tests at 5% FDR were used to find TRA or TRB clonotypes whose abundance differed between baseline and M1. Differentially abundant clonotypes were grouped as emerging, expanding, contracting or non-expanding/contracting. Morisita's overlap index was used to measure repertoire overlap between patients. TCRdb reprocessing: public reads trimmed at Q25 with fastp, clones called with MiXCR, in-frame beta chains kept. Here each entry gathers all rows of one CDR3 protein and keeps the most common genes and DNA. V and J calls and clone size were set by TCRdb, not the authors. Counted in this sample were approximately 530 distinct CDR3 sequences; around 9.1% of them appeared once. Approximately 18% of the sample rests with the top ten.

Using a BD FACSAria II cell sorter, four subsets defined by PD-1 and/or TIGIT were sorted from live CD3+CD8+TCRalphabeta+ cells. Circulating CD8 T cells were sorted into four subsets by PD-1 and TIGIT expression to characterize their relevance to anti-PD-1 therapy response. Both TCR alpha and TCR beta chains were sequenced from each sorted CD8 T-cell subset. Peripheral blood was collected at three points: before the first anti-PD-1 injection, after two injections and after four injections. Ficoll gradient centrifugation was used to isolate PBMCs right away. Until use, PBMCs were kept cryopreserved in liquid nitrogen in RPMI containing approximately 21% FCS and about 9.2% DMSO. After thawing, PBMCs were stained with a viability dye and with antibodies against CD3, CD8alpha, TCRalphabeta, PD-1 and TIGIT. Total RNA was extracted with the RNeasy Kit, and a RIN above 7 was reached by every sample. These data originate in a study of circulating CD8 cells and anti-PD-1 response in melanoma (dated by TCRdb to the early 2020s). Regarding the complete study: Nivolumab was given to patients intravenously at 3 mg/kg every 2 weeks. Of the approximately 13 patients in the melanoma cohort, anti-PD-1 was received as first-line therapy by seven patients, and prior targeted therapy or immunotherapy had been received by six patients. In on-treatment samples, a biotinylated anti-human IgG4 antibody was used to detect PD-1. The TCR repertoire analysis included around 11 melanoma patients, of whom 7 were non-responders and 4 were responders. Patients with complete or partial responses were counted as responders, while patients with stable or progressive disease (RECIST v1.1) were counted as non-responders.

Study-wide findings and limitations: Repertoires were mostly private between subsets, with fewer than 7.5% of TRB clonotypes shared at M1, and the greatest sharing occurred between DPOS and TIGIT. Because material was limited, experiments were generally done without replicates. The cohort mixed treatment-naive and previously treated patients, which the authors noted could influence results. The highest diversity was observed in the DNEG repertoire, similar and higher clonality was shown by the PD-1 and DPOS repertoires, and the lowest diversity was found in the TIGIT repertoires. The published TCR repertoire comparisons used only baseline and M1 samples from a small cohort with few responders. Because tumor material could not be accessed, tumor reactivity was instead assessed with peptide assays on expanded sorted subsets.

The germline V gene (reference sequence) provides CDR1 MNHEY and CDR2 SMNVEV. Germline trimming: 5 bases from V, 4 bases from J; junction bases outside gene matches: 4. The CDR3 numbers 15 residues from cysteine through phenylalanine. Just CDR3 DNA is preserved here, 45 bases in frame from base 1. The chain uses TRBV27 and TRBJ2-1; TRBD2 agrees with 11 junctional bases. The clonotype originates from a human donor with melanoma. The sequenced sample was CD8+ T cells from PBMCs, obtained at baseline or after one month of anti-PD-1 therapy (not recorded which). The DNA reads as follows: TGTGCCAGCAGTATAGCGGGAGGGCCGTACAATGAGCAGTTCTTC. Its translation is CASSIAGGPYNEQFF.